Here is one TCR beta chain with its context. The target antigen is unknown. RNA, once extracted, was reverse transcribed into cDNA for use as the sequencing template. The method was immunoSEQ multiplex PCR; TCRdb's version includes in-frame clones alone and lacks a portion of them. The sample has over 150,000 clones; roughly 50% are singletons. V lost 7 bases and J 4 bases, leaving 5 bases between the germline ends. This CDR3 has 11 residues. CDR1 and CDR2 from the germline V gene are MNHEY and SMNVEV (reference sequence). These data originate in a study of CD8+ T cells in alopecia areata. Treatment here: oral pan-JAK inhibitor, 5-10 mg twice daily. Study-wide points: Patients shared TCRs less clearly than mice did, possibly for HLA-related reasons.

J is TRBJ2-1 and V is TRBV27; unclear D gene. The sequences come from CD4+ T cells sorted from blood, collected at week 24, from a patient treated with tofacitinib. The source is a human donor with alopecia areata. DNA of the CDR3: TGTGCCAGCACCGAATACAATGAGCAGTTCTTC. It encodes CASTEYNEQFF.